This record concerns one T cell receptor beta chain sequence. The library targeted TCRbeta and was prepared with unique molecular identifiers. One entry per CDR3 protein, called by TCRdb with MiXCR from the PCR reads. The sample has about 610,000 distinct CDR3 sequences; over 9.5% are singletons. The data were obtained in a study of T-cell reconstitution after alpha-beta-depleted transplantation in children. This material consisted of PBMCs from the stem cell graft donor, taken from the stem cell graft. This TCR was sampled from a human donor who donated a stem cell graft to a child with acute myeloid leukemia.

The CDR3 region has the DNA TGTGCCAGTAGTATTTTCCGGGGGGGCACTGAAGCTTTCTTT. It encodes CASSIFRGGTEAFF. The chain links TRBV19 to TRBJ1-1; weak D call: TRBD1 (5 bases). CDR1 is LNHDA, CDR2 SQIVND, per germline (reference sequence). This CDR3 has 14 residues. The V gene lost 3 bases and the J gene lost 4 bases, with 12 bases spanning the gap.